Following are 31 T cell receptor beta chains from one sample sequenced in a study of cytomegalovirus exposure and HLA in healthy donors. PCR employed 60 Vbeta and 13 Jbeta primers. Only in-frame clones appear in the TCRdb table, and some are missing; sequencing was by immunoSEQ multiplex PCR. The top ten hold 5% to 8% of the sample, which has some 35,000 clones, 60% to 80% seen once. Sequencing used PBMCs. Receptors were obtained from a man aged 25-40 years in good health and CMV-seronegative.

The chain has TRBV7-8 and TRBJ1-1; D may be TRBD1 (5 bases). This CDR3 has 13 residues. CDR1 is SGHVS, CDR2 FQNEAQ, per germline. The V end lost 5 bases, the J end lost 0 bases, and 7 bases lay between the germline ends. CDR3 amino acids: CASSSRVNTEAFF. In DNA form, the CDR3 reads TGTGCCAGCAGCAGCAGGGTGAACACTGAAGCTTTCTTT.

This clone was seen a handful of times. The chain combines TRBV5-1 with TRBJ1-2; no definite D call. The V gene lost 2 bases and the J gene lost 4 bases, with 9 bases spanning the gap. Germline V gene data show CDR1 as SGHRS and CDR2 as YFSETQ. This CDR3 region has 13 residues. The DNA for the CDR3 is TGCGCCAGCAGCTTTGATAGTGGCTATGGCTACACCTTC. It translates to CASSFDSGYGYTF. The whole variable domain, filled in from reference TRBV5-1 and TRBJ1-2, reads KAGVTQTPRYLIKTRGQQVTLSCSPISGHRSVSWYQQTPGQGLQFLFEYFSETQRNKGNFPGRFSGRQFSNSRSEMNVSTLELGDSALYLCASSFDSGYGYTFGSGTRLTVV.

V gene TRBV28 combines with J gene TRBJ1-4, with D maybe TRBD1 (6 bases). V lost 5 bases and J 8 bases, leaving 12 bases between the germline ends. The CDR3 is 13 amino acids. CDR1 MDHEN and CDR2 SYDVKM come from the germline V gene. DNA of the CDR3: TGTGCCAGCAGTGGGGGGGCCGGCGAAAAACTGTTTTTT. Amino acids: CASSGGAGEKLFF.

The chain combines TRBV6-5 with TRBJ1-2, with 7 bases identical to TRBD1. The trim removed 1 base at V and 4 bases at J, leaving 6 bases unmatched. Germline V gene sequence: CDR1 MNHEY, CDR2 SVGAGI. The CDR3 contains 15 residues. The CDR3 spells CASSYFTGEAYGYTF. The CDR3 DNA reads as TGTGCCAGCAGTTACTTCACAGGGGAGGCCTATGGCTACACCTTC.

The rearrangement uses TRBV25-1 and TRBJ2-1; TRBD2 matches at 7 bases. There are 14 residues in the CDR3. In germline, CDR1 is MGHDK, CDR2 SYGVNS. V shed 8 bases and J 3 bases; nucleotides not matched to a gene: 7. The chain's CDR3 is CASAGGGGYNEQFF. The CDR3 DNA follows: TGTGCCAGCGCCGGTGGCGGGGGCTACAATGAGCAGTTCTTC.

The J gene is TRBJ2-1, the V gene TRBV15, with 7 bases aligning to TRBD2. The germline V gene encodes CDR1 LNHNV and CDR2 YYDKDF (reference sequence). V lost 3 bases, J lost 4 bases, and 6 bases stayed unmatched. This CDR3 comprises 15 residues. CDR3 sequence reads: CATSSRDYGYNEQFF. DNA for the CDR3: TGTGCCACCAGCAGCCGGGACTACGGATACAATGAGCAGTTCTTC.

The chain carries TRBV10-3 and TRBJ1-2; D might be TRBD1 (5 bases). Per germline, CDR1 ENHRY and CDR2 SYGVKD. Trimming took off 8 bases at V and 7 bases at J, with 11 bases between the two ends. This CDR3 is built from 11 residues. CDR3 sequence: CAIGTGLGYTF. CDR3 DNA sequence: TGTGCCATCGGGACTGGTCTTGGCTACACCTTC.

The CDR3 region has the DNA TGTGCCAGCTGCCTTGTTGGGGGAGGCGAGACCCAGTACTTC. As protein: CASCLVGGGETQYF. The rearrangement links TRBV11-2 to TRBJ2-5; D might be TRBD2 (6 bases). This CDR3 is built from 14 residues. The V gene lost 8 bases and the J gene lost 5 bases, with 18 bases spanning the gap. Germline values: CDR1 SGHAT, CDR2 FQNNGV.

The chain combines TRBV10-2 with TRBJ1-1, with 10 bases matching TRBD1. Germline lookup yields CDR1 WSHSY and CDR2 SAAADI. This CDR3 comprises 15 residues. J gave up 3 bases and V 6 bases, and 7 bases lay outside the gene matches. CDR3 region: CASRAGTGADTEAFF. The CDR3 DNA follows: TGCGCCAGCAGGGCGGGGACAGGGGCGGACACTGAAGCTTTCTTT.

The chain couples TRBV6-1 to TRBJ1-2, with no clear D. The germline V gene has CDR1 MNHNS and CDR2 SASEGT. The germline V and J ends were trimmed by 5 bases and 0 bases, with 7 bases remaining between them. This CDR3 has 13 residues. The CDR3 nucleotides read TGTGCCAGCAGTCTCGTAGCTAACTATGGCTACACCTTC. Its protein product is CASSLVANYGYTF.

V and J are TRBV27 and TRBJ2-5; 9 nucleotides line up with TRBD1. Germline CDR1 MNHEY, CDR2 SMNVEV (reference sequence). V dropped 7 bases and J dropped 3; count of bases not matched to a gene: 6. This CDR3 is 14 amino acids long. The CDR3 loop reads CASTLGQGKETQYF. The CDR3 bases are TGTGCCAGCACCTTGGGACAGGGAAAAGAGACCCAGTACTTC.

The CDR3: CASSYSGADYGYTF. CDR3 nucleotides: TGTGCCAGCAGTTATTCAGGGGCGGACTATGGCTACACCTTC. This chain uses TRBV6-5 with TRBJ1-2; weak D call: TRBD1 (6 bases). Germline V CDR1 and CDR2: MNHEY, SVGAGI. The germline V and J ends were trimmed by 3 bases and 3 bases, with 11 bases remaining between them. The CDR3 length is 14 residues.

CDR3 residues: CASRPTGGGPLHF. In nucleotides, the CDR3 is TGTGCCAGCAGGCCTACGGGGGGAGGACCCCTCCACTTT. V gene TRBV7-2 combines with J gene TRBJ1-6; the D gene is possibly TRBD1 (5 bases). CDR3 length equals 13 residues. Per the germline V gene, CDR1 is SGHTA and CDR2 is FQGNSA. Trimming left V 6 bases short and J 12 bases short, with 15 bases between. Complete variable domain (other parts from reference TRBV7-2 and TRBJ1-6): GAGVSQSPSNKVTEKGKDVELRCDPISGHTALYWYRQSLGQGLEFLIYFQGNSAPDKSGLPSDRFSAERTGGSVSTLTIQRTQQEDSAVYLCASRPTGGGPLHFGNGTRLTVT.

The chain carries TRBV7-6 and TRBJ2-5; 7 nucleotides match TRBD2. The CDR3 loop spans 15 amino acids. Germline lookup yields CDR1 SGHVS and CDR2 FNYEAQ. The V segment lost 2 bases and the J segment 5 bases; nucleotides outside the gene matches: 8. The CDR3: CASSLSGRARETQYF. CDR3 in DNA: TGTGCCAGCAGCTTATCGGGGAGGGCCCGTGAGACCCAGTACTTC. The full variable domain, its missing parts supplied by reference TRBV7-6 and TRBJ2-5, is GAGVSQSPRYKVTKRGQDVALRCDPISGHVSLYWYRQALGQGPEFLTYFNYEAQQDKSGLPNDRFSAERPEGSISTLTIQRTEQRDSAMYRCASSLSGRARETQYFGPGTRLLVL.

The chain recombines TRBV28 with TRBJ1-2; TRBD1 aligns across 11 bases. This CDR3 has 14 amino acids. Trimming at V came to 4 bases and at J to 4 bases, leaving 2 bases not matched to a gene. Germline lookup yields CDR1 MDHEN and CDR2 SYDVKM. This CDR3 reads CASSWDRGGYGYTF. For the CDR3, the DNA is TGTGCCAGCAGTTGGGACAGGGGGGGCTATGGCTACACCTTC.

V gene TRBV6-1 combines with J gene TRBJ2-7, with 10 bases matching TRBD1. V shed 6 bases, J shed 5 bases, and the junction held 7 bases outside the gene matches. This CDR3 is 14 amino acids long. In germline, CDR1 is MNHNS, CDR2 SASEGT. The CDR3 sequence is CASRRGQGSHEQYF. Here the CDR3 DNA reads TGTGCCAGCAGAAGGGGACAGGGGTCCCACGAGCAGTACTTC.

J is TRBJ2-7 and V is TRBV18; weak D call: TRBD1 (6 bases). This CDR3 has 14 amino acids. From germline, CDR1 is KGHSH and CDR2 LQKENI. With 4 bases removed from V and 2 bases from J, the gap between germline ends came to 12 bases. The CDR3, as DNA: TGTGCCAGCTCACTTAGGGACACCACCTACGAGCAGTACTTC. Amino acid sequence: CASSLRDTTYEQYF.

In its sample, this clone was seen once. V is TRBV10-1 and J is TRBJ1-1; the D is unclear. Looked up from germline, CDR1 is WNHNN and CDR2 is SYGVQD (reference sequence). V shed 4 bases and J shed 5 bases, with 14 bases lying between them. The CDR3 covers 14 residues. The CDR3 sequence is CASSAGYEPTEAFF. The CDR3 nucleotides are TGCGCCAGCAGTGCGGGTTACGAGCCTACTGAAGCTTTCTTT.

This chain connects TRBV10-2 to TRBJ2-7; possibly TRBD1 for D (7 bases). Germline V gene sequence: CDR1 WSHSY, CDR2 SAAADI. This CDR3 has 14 residues. The V gene lost 4 bases and the J gene lost 2 bases, with 12 bases spanning the gap. The CDR3 nucleotides are TGCGCCAGCAGTGGGCAGGGGGGACCCTACGAGCAGTACTTC. Its translation is CASSGQGGPYEQYF.

The chain joins TRBV19 to TRBJ2-7, with a tentative D call TRBD2 (6 bases). With 3 bases removed from V and 2 bases from J, the gap between germline ends came to 11 bases. CDR1 is LNHDA, CDR2 SQIVND, per germline (reference sequence). This CDR3 comprises 14 residues. CDR3 loop: CASSMSGVPYEQYF. CDR3 coding DNA: TGTGCCAGTAGTATGTCGGGGGTACCCTACGAGCAGTACTTC.

The CDR3 sequence is CASSFPGASYEQYF. The CDR3 bases are TGTGCCAGCAGTTTTCCAGGGGCCTCCTACGAGCAGTACTTC. The V gene is TRBV28, the J gene TRBJ2-7; possibly TRBD1 for D (6 bases). The germline V gene has CDR1 MDHEN and CDR2 SYDVKM. The CDR3 extends over 14 amino acids. V dropped 3 bases and J dropped 0 bases, with 9 bases sitting between them. Variable domain in full (rest from reference TRBV28 and TRBJ2-7): DVKVTQSSRYLVKRTGEKVFLECVQDMDHENMFWYRQDPGLGLRLIYFSYDVKMKEKGDIPEGYSVSREKKERFSLILESASTNQTSMYLCASSFPGASYEQYFGPGTRLTVT.

The V and J genes are TRBV5-1 and TRBJ2-3; a possible D gene is TRBD1 (5 bases). Germline CDR1 and CDR2: SGHRS and YFSETQ. Trimming pared 2 bases from V and 4 bases from J, leaving 14 bases between. The CDR3 runs to 15 residues. Here the CDR3 reads CASSFRGGDADTQYF. The CDR3 bases are TGCGCCAGCAGCTTTAGGGGCGGCGACGCAGATACGCAGTATTTT. Together with reference TRBV5-1 and TRBJ2-3, the CDR3 gives the full variable domain: KAGVTQTPRYLIKTRGQQVTLSCSPISGHRSVSWYQQTPGQGLQFLFEYFSETQRNKGNFPGRFSGRQFSNSRSEMNVSTLELGDSALYLCASSFRGGDADTQYFGPGTRLTVL.

V gene TRBV14 combines with J gene TRBJ2-2; tentative D call: TRBD2 (6 bases). Trimming removed 4 bases from V and 1 base from J, with 13 bases in between. This CDR3 has 16 amino acids. The germline CDR1 and CDR2 sequences are SGHDN and FVKESK. The CDR3 DNA sequence: TGTGCCAGCAGCCCGGCTAGCGCACTGAACACCGGGGAGCTGTTTTTT. Its translation is CASSPASALNTGELFF. The whole variable domain, remainder taken from reference TRBV14 and TRBJ2-2, is EAGVTQFPSHSVIEKGQTVTLRCDPISGHDNLYWYRRVMGKEIKFLLHFVKESKQDESGMPNNRFLAERTGGTYSTLKVQPAELEDSGVYFCASSPASALNTGELFFGEGSRLTVL.

This chain connects TRBV5-4 to TRBJ2-7; 7 bases map to TRBD1. The CDR3 extends over 13 amino acids. Trimming cost V 4 bases and J 3 bases; bases outside gene matches: 4. CDR1 is SGHNT, CDR2 YYREEE, per germline (reference sequence). This CDR3 is CASSEGTDYEQYF. The DNA of the CDR3 is TGTGCCAGCAGCGAGGGGACAGACTACGAGCAGTACTTC. The whole variable domain, filled in from reference TRBV5-4 and TRBJ2-7, reads ETGVTQSPTHLIKTRGQQVTLRCSSQSGHNTVSWYQQALGQGPQFIFQYYREEENGRGNFPPRFSGLQFPNYSSELNVNALELDDSALYLCASSEGTDYEQYFGPGTRLTVT.

This clone was found a few times. The chain employs TRBV7-9 and TRBJ1-4, with 10 bases identical to TRBD1. This CDR3 has 15 residues. CDR1 and CDR2 (germline): SEHNR, FQNEAQ (reference sequence). V lost 1 base and J lost 7; bases outside the gene matches: 3. The CDR3 spells CASSLGQGATEKLFF. CDR3 sequence (DNA): TGTGCCAGCAGCTTAGGACAGGGGGCGACTGAAAAACTGTTTTTT. Drawing the rest from reference TRBV7-9 and TRBJ1-4, the complete variable domain is DTGVSQNPRHKITKRGQNVTFRCDPISEHNRLYWYRQTLGQGPEFLTYFQNEAQLEKSRLLSDRFSAERPKGSFSTLEIQRTEQGDSAMYLCASSLGQGATEKLFFGSGTQLSVL.

This clone was recorded a few times. The chain joins TRBV4-2 to TRBJ2-3; 11 nucleotides match TRBD1. This CDR3 has 15 amino acids. Trimming cost V 1 base and J 4 bases; bases outside gene matches: 1. From germline, CDR1 is LGHNA and CDR2 YNFKEQ. The CDR3, as DNA: TGTGCCAGCAGCCAAGGGACAGGGGGCGCAGATACGCAGTATTTT. It codes for CASSQGTGGADTQYF.

The rearrangement joins TRBV28 to TRBJ1-5; D is unresolved. Germline CDR1 MDHEN, CDR2 SYDVKM. The V end lost 2 bases, the J end lost 4 bases, and 9 bases lay between the germline ends. The CDR3 covers 14 residues. The CDR3 coding sequence is TGTGCCAGCAGTTTAGGGCATAAGAATCAGCCCCAGCATTTT. Translation: CASSLGHKNQPQHF.

By frequency in the sample, this clone is medium-sized. The chain links TRBV6-6 to TRBJ2-3; 9 bases agree with TRBD1. Germline CDR1 reads MNHNY; CDR2 reads SVGAGI (reference sequence). After removal of 5 bases from V and 6 bases from J, the junction contained 6 bases not matched to a gene. The CDR3 spans 14 residues. The CDR3 sequence: CASSTQTGGDTQYF. The CDR3 bases are TGTGCCAGCAGTACACAGACAGGGGGGGATACGCAGTATTTT.

To note about this clone: At one of its ends the junction is not consistent with the germline gene, which may arise from a read error. The genes are TRBV6-5 and TRBJ1-3; D uncertain. The CDR3 runs 12 residues. Germline V gene lookup returns CDR1 MNHEY and CDR2 SVGAGI. For the CDR3, the DNA is TGCGACCGGCGGAGCTCTGGAAACACCATATATTTT. This encodes CDRRSSGNTIYF.

The rearrangement links TRBV28 to TRBJ1-2, with a weak D call TRBD1 (5 bases). The CDR3 covers 14 residues. Germline assignment: CDR1 MDHEN and CDR2 SYDVKM. Between the trimmed V and J ends, which lost 6 bases and 8 bases, there was a span of 19 bases. The DNA for the CDR3 is TGTGCCAGCAGATTCCCCGGGGGGTCTGGAGGCTACACCTTC. Residues: CASRFPGGSGGYTF.

Here the CDR3 DNA reads TGTGCCAGCAGCCCCAGTTCCCCCCATCAGCCCCAGCATTTT. It yields the protein CASSPSSPHQPQHF. The rearrangement joins TRBV11-2 to TRBJ1-5; D gene unclear. Looked up from germline, CDR1 is SGHAT and CDR2 is FQNNGV. The germline V and J ends were trimmed by 5 bases and 5 bases, with 13 bases remaining between them. The CDR3 has 14 amino acids.